Listed below are T cell receptor beta chains from one sample, sequenced in a study of OX40 agonist ivuxolimab in advanced cancers. Here immunoSEQ multiplex PCR was the method, and the copy in TCRdb shows in-frame clones only, minus some. The sample lists around 19,000 clones; less than 90% were seen once. Sequencing used CD4+ or CD8+ T cells sorted from blood, obtained in a trial of the OX40 agonist ivuxolimab. These receptors were obtained from an adult with an advanced solid tumor such as melanoma, head and neck, liver or kidney cancer. Both conserved end residues are part of each CDR3. D genes are given only for firm matches. Size is omitted from some rows. Given values are once, few, many or a class for expanded clones.

d_call	clone_size	v_call	j_call	cdr3_nt	cdr3_aa
TRBD1	-	TRBV19	TRBJ2-7	TGTGCCAGTAGCCTGGGACAGGGAACCGAGCAGTACTTC	CASSLGQGTEQYF
-	medium-sized	TRBV2	TRBJ1-4	TGTGCCAGCAGTGACTACCTAGATGAAAAACTGTTTTTT	CASSDYLDEKLFF
TRBD1	-	TRBV7-3	TRBJ2-3	TGTGCCAGCAGCTCCTTGGGACAGACAGATACGCAGTATTTT	CASSSLGQTDTQYF
-	-	TRBV6-6	TRBJ1-5	TGTGCCAGCAGTTATGCGGGGGCGGGTCAGCCCCAGCATTTT	CASSYAGAGQPQHF
TRBD1	-	TRBV5-6	TRBJ2-1	TGTGCCAGCAGCTTGAGACAGGGGGTATCCTACAATGAGCAGTTCTTC	CASSLRQGVSYNEQFF
TRBD1	-	TRBV2	TRBJ2-7	TGTGCCAGCAGCGAGAGGGGGACAGGGATCGAGCAGTACTTC	CASSERGTGIEQYF
TRBD2	-	TRBV4-3	TRBJ2-2	TGCGCCAGCAGCCAAGAAAGACTAGCGGGAGTCGGGGAGCTGTTTTTT	CASSQERLAGVGELFF
-	-	TRBV6-5	TRBJ2-3	TGTGCCAGCCGCCCCGAATGGGGCGTCACAGATACGCAGTATTTT	CASRPEWGVTDTQYF
TRBD1	-	TRBV11-3	TRBJ1-5	TGTGCCAGCAGCTTAGAAAGGCAAGGGACAGGGTTTCATAATCAGCCCCAGCATTTT	CASSLERQGTGFHNQPQHF
-	-	TRBV27	TRBJ2-1	TGTGCCAGCAGCCCCGTGGGGGGTCCCTACAATGAGCAGTTCTTC	CASSPVGGPYNEQFF
-	few	TRBV4-1	TRBJ1-1	TGCGCCAGCAGCCAAGATCGCGACTGGGACACTGAAGCTTTCTTT	CASSQDRDWDTEAFF
-	-	TRBV18	TRBJ2-3	TGTGCCAGCTCACCACTGACTAGTGAAGATACGCAGTATTTT	CASSPLTSEDTQYF
-	once	TRBV5-5	TRBJ2-7	TGTGCCAGCAGCTTGGCGGCAGGGGAGACGTACGAGCAGTACTTC	CASSLAAGETYEQYF
-	-	TRBV5-5	TRBJ2-7	TGTGCCAGCAGCTTGGATCCGGGTTGGAGCTCCTACGAGCAGTACTTC	CASSLDPGWSSYEQYF
-	-	TRBV14	TRBJ1-2	TGTGCCAGCAGCCAAGAAGGCTACCCCGATAACTATGGCTACACCTTC	CASSQEGYPDNYGYTF
TRBD2	-	TRBV6-5	TRBJ2-1	TGTGCCAGCAGCATCACGTCTAGCGGGAGGATTGAGCAGTTCTTC	CASSITSSGRIEQFF
-	-	TRBV4-3	TRBJ1-1	TGCGCCAGCAGCCCAACAGGGTTTGGCACTGAAGCTTTCTTT	CASSPTGFGTEAFF
-	-	TRBV7-2	TRBJ2-3	TGTGCCAGCAGCAACGAGGGGGGAGAGCTCACAGATACGCAGTATTTT	CASSNEGGELTDTQYF
-	-	TRBV19	TRBJ2-3	TGTGCCAGTAATCGGGGGGCGGATACGCAGTATTTT	CASNRGADTQYF
TRBD2	-	TRBV7-9	TRBJ2-2	TGTGCCAGCAGCCCGGCGGGGGACGGGGAGCTGTTTTTT	CASSPAGDGELFF
TRBD1	-	TRBV4-1	TRBJ2-7	TGCGCCAGCAGCCTTCGACAGGGTACCTACGAGCAGTACTTC	CASSLRQGTYEQYF
-	-	TRBV15	TRBJ1-5	TGTGCCACCAGCAGAGTAGAGCGCCCCAATCAGCCCCAGCATTTT	CATSRVERPNQPQHF
TRBD2	-	TRBV5-1	TRBJ2-7	TGCGCCAGCAGAAAATACGGACTAGCGGAGTACGAGCAGTACTTC	CASRKYGLAEYEQYF
-	-	TRBV7-2	TRBJ2-7	TGTGCCAGCAGCTTAGGCCTCGGGGCTACCTACGAGCAGTACTTC	CASSLGLGATYEQYF
TRBD1	-	TRBV5-1	TRBJ2-5	TGCGCCAGCAGCTTGGCGGGACAGCAACAAGAGACCCAGTACTTC	CASSLAGQQQETQYF
TRBD2	-	TRBV5-6	TRBJ2-1	TGTGCCAGCAGCTCGACTAGCGGGAGGTGGGAGCAGTTCTTC	CASSSTSGRWEQFF
-	-	TRBV19	TRBJ1-2	TGTGCCAGTAGAACAGGGTTGTTGGTTGGCTACACCTTC	CASRTGLLVGYTF
-	-	TRBV7-2	TRBJ2-3	TGTGCCAGCAGCTTAGATGGGGATACGCAGTATTTT	CASSLDGDTQYF
TRBD1	-	TRBV9	TRBJ1-2	TGTGCCAGCAGCGTAGACCCCATAGGTCTTACACCGGGACAGAGTGTCTATGGCTACACCTTC	CASSVDPIGLTPGQSVYGYTF
TRBD1	-	TRBV11-3	TRBJ2-2	TGTGCCAGCAGCGACCTGGGACAGGGAGTCCCCGGGGAGCTGTTTTTT	CASSDLGQGVPGELFF
-	few	TRBV11-2	TRBJ1-2	TGTGCCAGCAGCCTAGGTTCGGGCTGGGGCTACACCTTC	CASSLGSGWGYTF
-	-	TRBV29-1	TRBJ2-2	TGCAGCGTTCGAGGGGGAATAACCGGGGAGCTGTTTTTT	CSVRGGITGELFF
TRBD2	-	TRBV10-1	TRBJ2-2	TGCGCCAGCAGCGCCCGGACTAGCGGGACGACCGGGGAGCTGTTTTTT	CASSARTSGTTGELFF
-	-	TRBV13	TRBJ1-2	TGTGCCAGCAGCGAAGTTGGGTCCATAGCTAACTATGGCTACACCTTC	CASSEVGSIANYGYTF
-	-	TRBV7-7	TRBJ2-2	TGTGCCAGCAGCTTATCCCTGGGCACCGGGGAGCTGTTTTTT	CASSLSLGTGELFF
-	few	TRBV7-8	TRBJ1-2	TGTGCCACCGAAGATCTGAACTATGGCTACACCTTC	CATEDLNYGYTF
-	-	TRBV6-5	TRBJ2-7	TGTGCCAGCAGCCCATGGGGGCGCGAGCAGTACTTC	CASSPWGREQYF
-	once	TRBV21-1	TRBJ2-1	TGTGCCAGCAGCATCCCCGAAGGGGACAATGAGCAGTTCTTC	CASSIPEGDNEQFF
TRBD1	-	TRBV28	TRBJ2-1	TGTGCCAGCCGGGGACAGGGAGTACGAGATGAGCAGTTCTTC	CASRGQGVRDEQFF
-	-	TRBV19	TRBJ2-1	TGTGCCAGTAGTATAGAGCTGTACAATGAGCAGTTCTTC	CASSIELYNEQFF
TRBD1	-	TRBV9	TRBJ1-2	TGTGCCAGCAGCTCTCAGGGGGATGGCTACACCTTC	CASSSQGDGYTF
-	-	TRBV6-5	TRBJ2-3	TGTGCCACCAGTACCTCGCCGGGGGTAGATACGCAGTATTTT	CATSTSPGVDTQYF
-	-	TRBV28	TRBJ2-7	TGTGCCAGCAGTTTAAGGGGACGCCTCTCCTACGAGCAGTACTTC	CASSLRGRLSYEQYF
-	-	TRBV13	TRBJ2-5	TGTGCCAGCAGCCTACAGGGCCCCCAAGAGACCCAGTACTTC	CASSLQGPQETQYF
TRBD1	-	TRBV7-9	TRBJ2-7	TGTGCCAGCAGCTCAGGGGGGACAGGGGAAAGTGAGCAGTACTTC	CASSSGGTGESEQYF
-	-	TRBV5-1	TRBJ1-1	TGCGCCAGCAGCTTGGGTTATGGCACTGAAGCTTTCTTT	CASSLGYGTEAFF
-	-	TRBV30	TRBJ2-3	TGTGCCTGGAGTCCGACAAGTTTGACAGATACGCAGTATTTT	CAWSPTSLTDTQYF
-	-	TRBV9	TRBJ2-2	TGTGCCAGCAGCCCCAGTGGAGGGGGCACCGGGGAGCTGTTTTTT	CASSPSGGGTGELFF
TRBD1	-	TRBV10-3	TRBJ2-7	TGTGCCATCAGTGAGTCCGGGACAGCCGACTACGAGCAGTACTTC	CAISESGTADYEQYF
TRBD1	-	TRBV4-3	TRBJ2-7	TGCGCCAGCAGCCTCGGGACAGGCTCATACGAGCAGTACTTC	CASSLGTGSYEQYF
TRBD1	many	TRBV23-1	TRBJ1-5	TGCGCCAGCAAGACTGACAGGGGGCGCAATCAGCCCCAGCATTTT	CASKTDRGRNQPQHF
TRBD1	-	TRBV11-2	TRBJ2-1	TGTGCCAGCAGCCTCGGGACAGGAGAATACAATGAGCAGTTCTTC	CASSLGTGEYNEQFF